The source of this T cell receptor (beta chain) is a study of Graves' ophthalmopathy and Graves' hyperthyroidism. The authors amplified TCR beta CDR3 regions from RNA transcripts. The authors performed first-round RT-PCR with HTBI primers and then a second-round multiplex PCR. TCRdb re-derived calls from the multiplex PCR reads in MiXCR, one entry per CDR3 protein. The sample has roughly 400,000 distinct CDR3 sequences, roughly 14% seen once. Other autoimmune diseases, uncontrolled infections, pregnancy and lactation each led to patient exclusion. In its sample, this clonotype was seen a few times. This may stem from a read error, because a much larger clone lies one nucleotide away. This CDR3 fails to terminate in the conserved phenylalanine or tryptophan, so it likely reflects a read error. CDR1 is SNHLY and CDR2 is FYNNEI in the germline V gene. J gave up 5 bases and V 11 bases, and 9 bases lay outside the gene matches. The CDR3 length is 13 residues.

The origin of this receptor is a woman between 18 and 29 years old with stable Graves' hyperthyroidism. Sample: peripheral blood. The chain combines TRBV2 with TRBJ2-4; 7 bases are shared with TRBD1. The CDR3 sequence: CAGRTGWENIQYL. The CDR3, as DNA: TGTGCCGGAAGGACAGGATGGGAAAACATTCAGTACCTC.